The sequence of this T cell receptor beta chain was determined in a study of Ad26.COV2.S vaccination and SARS-CoV-2 variants. The wider study: The vaccine Ad26.COV2.S was put into the muscle once, or twice with 56 days between. Overall study findings and caveats: While placebo recipients had lower spike-specific TCR breadth, vaccine recipients had more. Estimates derived from TCR breadth and depth analyses may have underestimated total T cell responses.

This CDR3 is built from 14 residues. From germline, CDR1 is MNHEY and CDR2 SVGEGT. The V and J ends lost 6 bases and 4 bases respectively, with 15 bases between them. The method was immunoSEQ multiplex PCR; TCRdb's version includes in-frame clones alone and lacks a portion of them. Among fewer than 400,000 clones listed, about 86% were seen once. Treatment described: 19 received Ad26.COV2.S at low or high dose, single or two shots; about 5 received placebo; per-sample allocation not given. Vaccine and placebo recipients were sampled on day 63 after the first injection. An Ad26 vector was used to express Wuhan-strain SARS-CoV-2 spike as the vaccine. On this clone itself: Its antigen is currently unknown.

The V call is TRBV6-2 or TRBV6-3, the J call TRBJ1-1; no clear D. Material: peripheral blood, obtained in a trial of Ad26.COV2.S vaccine versus placebo. The clonotype originates from a person between 18 and 65 years old who received the Ad26.COV2.S COVID-19 vaccine or a placebo. The chain's CDR3 is CASSPGRFSTEAFF. The CDR3, as DNA: TGTGCCAGCAGCCCCGGGAGGTTTAGCACTGAAGCTTTCTTT.